The 30 T cell receptor beta chains below come from one sample, sequenced in a study of identical twins. MiXCR, applied by TCRdb to the 5' RACE reads, yields one record per CDR3 protein. The sample lists about 1.7 million distinct CDR3 sequences, around 29% occurring once. Input material: cord blood. All receptors come from a newborn girl in good health.

This chain uses TRBV4-1 with TRBJ1-4, with no clear D. The CDR3 sequence is 15 residues long. Germline-derived CDR1 and CDR2 are MGHRA and YSYEKL. V was trimmed by 4 bases and J by 3 bases, leaving 12 bases between them. The CDR3 sequence: CASSPALGSNEKLFF. The CDR3 coding sequence is TGCGCCAGCAGCCCCGCATTGGGGTCTAATGAAAAACTGTTTTTT.

This sequence joins TRBV29-1 and TRBJ2-3; 7 bases match TRBD1. V lost 8 bases and J lost 2; bases outside the gene matches: 10. CDR1 is SQVTM and CDR2 is ANQGSEA in the germline V gene. This CDR3 region has 14 residues. The CDR3 nucleotides are TGCAGCCTTGTCACAGGGGCCTCCACAGATACGCAGTATTTT. Amino acid sequence: CSLVTGASTDTQYF.

Comments on this clonotype: One end of the junction is discordant with germline, which a read error may explain. This sequence joins TRBV7-9 and TRBJ1-6, with D uncertain. The CDR3 is 18 residues long. Germline CDR1 reads SEHNR; CDR2 reads FQNEAQ (reference sequence). This CDR3 is CASSLGYRTSSYNSLLHF. CDR3 bases: TGTGCCAGCAGCTTAGGGTACAGAACCAGCTCCTATAATTCACTCCTCCACTTT.

V usage is TRBV3-1 and J usage is TRBJ2-1; TRBD2 aligns across 7 bases. Germline assignment: CDR1 LGHDT and CDR2 YNNKEL (reference sequence). V was pared by 3 bases and J by 3 bases, with 5 bases of the junction left unmatched. CDR3 length equals 15 residues. In DNA form, the CDR3 reads TGTGCCAGCAGCCATCTAGCGGTATTCTACAATGAGCAGTTCTTC. It codes for CASSHLAVFYNEQFF.

This clonotype came up a few times. This chain connects TRBV29-1 to TRBJ1-2, with TRBD1 identical over 7 bases. Looked up from germline, CDR1 is SQVTM and CDR2 is ANQGSEA. The CDR3 is made up of 15 amino acids. V lost 4 bases to trimming and J lost 2 bases; unmatched junction nucleotides: 10. The CDR3 spells CSVVKGEGGNYGYTF. In DNA, the CDR3 is TGCAGCGTTGTAAAGGGGGAAGGGGGCAACTATGGCTACACCTTC.

This clonotype came up a few times. V is TRBV7-2 and J is TRBJ2-3; D possibly matches TRBD1 or TRBD2 (5 bases each). CDR1 is SGHTA and CDR2 is FQGNSA in the germline V gene. V was shortened by 3 bases and J by 1 base, with 14 bases between the two germline ends. This CDR3 is 16 amino acids long. The CDR3 DNA sequence: TGTGCCAGCAGCTTGAAGGGGAGCGGCGGCACAGATACGCAGTATTTT. Translation gives CASSLKGSGGTDTQYF.

The chain has TRBV10-3 and TRBJ1-2, with D hard to call. The V and J ends lost 7 bases and 1 base respectively, with 16 bases between them. Germline CDR1 reads ENHRY; CDR2 reads SYGVKD. The CDR3 contains 15 residues. CDR3 protein: CAITSEVAGNYGYTF. CDR3 nucleotide sequence: TGTGCCATCACCTCAGAGGTGGCGGGTAACTATGGCTACACCTTC.

This clonotype was detected only a few times. The J gene is TRBJ2-3, the V gene TRBV6-5; D may be TRBD2 (6 bases). Germline-derived CDR1 and CDR2 are MNHEY and SVGAGI. Trimming left V 2 bases short and J 2 bases short, with 14 bases between. The CDR3 sequence is 16 residues long. CDR3 loop: CASSYRRGRLTDTQYF. DNA of the CDR3: TGTGCCAGCAGTTACCGGCGGGGAAGGCTCACAGATACGCAGTATTTT.

The genes are TRBV28 and TRBJ2-1, with TRBD1 identical over 8 bases. TRBJ2-7 matches the DNA end more closely, so the J call is doubtful. The CDR3 is made up of 15 amino acids. Germline CDR1 reads MDHEN; CDR2 reads SYDVKM. DNA of the CDR3: TGTGCCAGCAGACCCGGGACAGGCTCCTACAATGAGCAGTACTTC. As protein: CASRPGTGSYNEQYF.

This clonotype was counted between two and nine times. The rearrangement joins TRBV4-2 to TRBJ2-1, with D possibly being TRBD2 (6 bases). V lost 8 bases, J lost 3 bases, and 8 bases lay in between. Germline V lookup: CDR1 LGHNA, CDR2 YNFKEQ. This CDR3 is 12 amino acids long. The CDR3: CASASDYNEQFF. The CDR3, as DNA: TGTGCCAGCGCTAGCGACTACAATGAGCAGTTCTTC.

This clonotype was recorded a few times. J is TRBJ1-2 and V is TRBV6-2 or TRBV6-3; a weak D match, TRBD1 (5 bases). The CDR3 runs 14 residues. Germline CDR1 and CDR2: MNHEY and SVGEGT. V dropped 10 bases and J dropped 3 bases, with 18 bases sitting between them. The chain's CDR3 is CAIGAGLKDYGYTF. CDR3 coding DNA: TGTGCCATCGGAGCGGGGCTTAAAGACTATGGCTACACCTTC.

This clonotype appeared a few times. The chain uses TRBV3-1 and TRBJ2-3; 7 nucleotides align to TRBD2. Germline V gives CDR1 LGHDT, CDR2 YNNKEL (reference sequence). The CDR3 contains 16 residues. With V trimmed by 2 bases and J by 2 bases, 7 bases remained unmatched. The CDR3 DNA reads as TGTGCCAGCAGCCAATCGGCGGGGGAATCCACAGATACGCAGTATTTT. It encodes CASSQSAGESTDTQYF.

The gene calls are TRBV6-2 or TRBV6-3 and TRBJ2-7, with D unresolved. V gave up 2 bases and J gave up 4 bases, with 6 bases separating them. Germline V lookup: CDR1 MNHEY, CDR2 SVGEGT. This CDR3 contains 12 residues. The CDR3 reads CASSYERYEQYF. The CDR3 nucleotides read TGTGCCAGCAGTTACGAACGGTACGAGCAGTACTTC.

The chain carries TRBV3-1 and TRBJ2-1; D remains unclear. Germline V CDR1 and CDR2: LGHDT, YNNKEL (reference sequence). The V end was cut by 6 bases, the J end by 7 bases, with 13 bases between. The CDR3 is 13 amino acids. The CDR3, as DNA: TGTGCCAGCAGTCCAATACCCGGGAATGAGCAGTTCTTC. This codes for CASSPIPGNEQFF.

The chain uses TRBV6-2 or TRBV6-3 and TRBJ2-2, with unresolved D. The CDR3 runs 15 residues. From germline, CDR1 is MNHEY and CDR2 SVGEGT. The germline V and J ends were trimmed by 5 bases and 0 bases, with 10 bases remaining between them. The CDR3 DNA is TGTGCCAGCAGTCACCTGACTGCGAACACCGGGGAGCTGTTTTTT. It translates to CASSHLTANTGELFF.

Concerning this clonotype: The junction departs from the called germline gene at one end, perhaps through a read error. The V gene is TRBV28, the J gene TRBJ1-3; 7 nucleotides agree with TRBD1. Germline V lookup: CDR1 MDHEN, CDR2 SYDVKM. CDR3 length equals 14 residues. CDR3 in amino acids: CSSSLTGQGNTIYF. In DNA form, the CDR3 reads TGTTCCAGCAGTTTAACGGGACAGGGAAACACCATATATTTT.

A remark on this clonotype: This may be a read error: a much more frequent sequence differs by one nucleotide. The chain combines TRBV4-2 with TRBJ2-7, with TRBD2 identical over 10 bases. CDR1 and CDR2 from the germline V gene are LGHNA and YNFKEQ. The CDR3 has 16 amino acids. V was pared by 0 bases and J by 2 bases, with 4 bases of the junction left unmatched. DNA for the CDR3: TGTGCCAGCAGCCAAGACGTACTAGCGGGGACCTACGAGCAGTACTTC. Its protein product is CASSQDVLAGTYEQYF.

This clonotype was observed a few times. The CDR3 coding sequence is TGTGCCAGCAGCTTTCCCAGCGGGGGGGATTCCACAGATACGCAGTATTTT. Translation gives CASSFPSGGDSTDTQYF. The chain links TRBV7-9 to TRBJ2-3; TRBD2 matches at 10 bases. The germline CDR1 and CDR2 sequences are SEHNR and FQNEAQ (reference sequence). The trim removed 3 bases at V and 2 bases at J, leaving 8 bases unmatched. The CDR3 runs 17 residues.

This clonotype was seen more than once but under ten times. The chain is built from TRBV20-1 and TRBJ2-1, with D maybe TRBD1 (5 bases). Germline CDR1 is DFQATT and CDR2 is SNEGSKA (reference sequence). V shed 3 bases and J shed 4 bases, with 19 bases lying between them. This CDR3 region has 16 residues. The CDR3 loop reads CSARPNQGWSYNEQFF. The CDR3 DNA is TGCAGTGCTAGGCCAAACCAGGGATGGTCGTACAATGAGCAGTTCTTC.

This clonotype appeared a single time. V usage is TRBV20-1 and J usage is TRBJ2-3, with 7 bases that match TRBD1. Losses at the gene ends were 0 bases for V and 2 bases for J; bases not matched to a gene: 5. Looked up from germline, CDR1 is DFQATT and CDR2 is SNEGSKA (reference sequence). This CDR3 has 15 residues. DNA of the CDR3: TGCAGTGCTAGAGATCCGGACAGGTTCACAGATACGCAGTATTTT. Translated: CSARDPDRFTDTQYF.

This clonotype appeared a few times. This sequence joins TRBV3-1 and TRBJ2-7; 7 bases are shared with TRBD1. The CDR3 loop spans 15 amino acids. J was trimmed by 2 bases and V by 4 bases; bases with no gene match: 8. CDR1 is LGHDT and CDR2 is YNNKEL in the germline V gene (reference sequence). The CDR3 coding sequence is TGTGCCAGCAGCCCCCCGGACAGGATACCCTACGAGCAGTACTTC. Its protein is CASSPPDRIPYEQYF.

This clonotype was observed a single time. This rearrangement joins TRBV28 to TRBJ2-7; weak D call: TRBD2 (6 bases). Germline CDR1 MDHEN, CDR2 SYDVKM. This CDR3 spans 15 amino acids. The germline V and J ends were trimmed by 1 base and 7 bases, with 17 bases remaining between them. The CDR3 sequence is CASSLYGGTYNEQYF. The CDR3 coding sequence is TGTGCCAGCAGTTTATATGGAGGGACCTACAATGAGCAGTACTTC.

This clonotype was found many times. The rearrangement links TRBV7-8 to TRBJ2-3; D is unresolved. This CDR3 comprises 12 residues. CDR1 and CDR2 from the germline V gene are SGHVS and FQNEAQ. V was trimmed by 0 bases and J by 7 bases, leaving 5 bases between them. CDR3 sequence: CASSLADNTQYF. CDR3 DNA: TGTGCCAGCAGCTTAGCCGATAATACGCAGTATTTT.

The chain couples TRBV20-1 to TRBJ1-1; D remains ambiguous. Germline assignment: CDR1 DFQATT and CDR2 SNEGSKA (reference sequence). The germline V and J ends were trimmed by 2 bases and 8 bases, with 9 bases remaining between them. The CDR3 is made up of 11 amino acids. The DNA of the CDR3 is TGCAGTGCTAGACCTACAGCAGAAGCTTTCTTT. Translating it yields CSARPTAEAFF.

The chain links TRBV27 to TRBJ2-1, with D possibly matching TRBD2 (6 bases). Germline V CDR1 and CDR2: MNHEY, SMNVEV (reference sequence). The CDR3 extends over 15 amino acids. V was clipped by 6 bases and J by 7 bases, with 19 bases between them. The CDR3 bases are TGTGCCAGCAGGAGGCCCGGGACTTTGAGTAATGAGCAGTTCTTC. It is translated as CASRRPGTLSNEQFF.

V is TRBV7-2 and J is TRBJ2-5, with 10 nucleotides matching TRBD2. There are 15 residues in the CDR3. Germline V lookup: CDR1 SGHTA, CDR2 FQGNSA. Unmatched junction bases numbered 3, after V lost 3 bases and J lost 2 bases. DNA of the CDR3: TGTGCCAGCAGCTTCCAGCGGGGGGGTCAAGAGACCCAGTACTTC. Translated, it gives CASSFQRGGQETQYF.

The chain uses TRBV13 and TRBJ2-1; the match to TRBD2 covers 12 bases. With 3 bases clipped from V and 9 bases from J, the junction kept 6 bases outside the gene matches. CDR1 and CDR2 (germline): PRHDT, FYEKMQ (reference sequence). This CDR3 is 15 amino acids long. The CDR3 region has the DNA TGTGCCAGCAGCTTGTCGTCTAGCGGGAGGGGTGAGCAGTTCTTC. Translating gives CASSLSSSGRGEQFF.

This clonotype occurred many times. The rearrangement uses TRBV27 and TRBJ2-3, with no clear D. Germline CDR1 and CDR2: MNHEY and SMNVEV (reference sequence). With 6 bases removed from V and 12 bases from J, the gap between germline ends came to 16 bases. The CDR3 loop spans 12 amino acids. DNA of the CDR3: TGTGCCAGCAGGCAGACAACAAAGACCCAGTATTTT. It translates to CASRQTTKTQYF.

The CDR3 loop is CSAASGGVPYYYYEQYF. CDR3 bases: TGCAGTGCTGCAAGCGGGGGGGTTCCATACTACTACTACGAGCAGTACTTC. This rearrangement joins TRBV20-1 to TRBJ2-7; 10 nucleotides align to TRBD2. V shed 5 bases, J shed 3 bases, and the junction held 16 bases outside the gene matches. This CDR3 is built from 17 residues. Per germline, CDR1 DFQATT and CDR2 SNEGSKA (reference sequence).

The gene calls are TRBV20-1 and TRBJ2-1; 15 positions match TRBD2. This CDR3 region has 17 residues. Trimming cost V 5 bases and J 6 bases; bases outside gene matches: 11. Germline assignment: CDR1 DFQATT and CDR2 SNEGSKA (reference sequence). The CDR3 DNA reads TGCAGTGCTCACGGACTAGCGGGAGGGCATTCTGTCAATGAGCAGTTCTTC. This encodes CSAHGLAGGHSVNEQFF.